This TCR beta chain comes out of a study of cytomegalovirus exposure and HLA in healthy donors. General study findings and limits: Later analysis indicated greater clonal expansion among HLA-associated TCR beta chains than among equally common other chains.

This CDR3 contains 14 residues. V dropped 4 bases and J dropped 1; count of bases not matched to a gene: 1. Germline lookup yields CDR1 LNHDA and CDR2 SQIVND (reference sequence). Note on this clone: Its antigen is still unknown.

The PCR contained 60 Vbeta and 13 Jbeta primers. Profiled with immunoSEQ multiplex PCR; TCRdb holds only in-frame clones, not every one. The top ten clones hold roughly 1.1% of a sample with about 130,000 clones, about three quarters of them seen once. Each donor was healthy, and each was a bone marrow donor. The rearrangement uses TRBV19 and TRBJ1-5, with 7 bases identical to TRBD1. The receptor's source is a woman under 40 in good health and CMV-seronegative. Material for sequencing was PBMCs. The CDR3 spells CASSRDSSNQPQHF. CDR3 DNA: TGTGCCAGTAGTAGGGACAGCAGCAATCAGCCCCAGCATTTT.